The 5 T cell receptor beta chains below come from one sample, sequenced in a study of blood T cell repertoires in COVID-19. Method: immunoSEQ multiplex PCR; TCRdb's copy keeps in-frame clones and lacks some. The sample yields approximately 300,000 clones, over 75% seen once. Sequencing was carried out using PBMCs or T cells enriched from blood (not recorded which). The receptor source for this set is a young man who had recovered from COVID-19.

The rearrangement uses TRBV11-3 and TRBJ2-7; 7 positions match TRBD2. Per germline, CDR1 SGHNT and CDR2 YENEEA. The CDR3 is made up of 14 amino acids. With 5 bases clipped from V and 3 bases from J, the junction kept 7 bases outside the gene matches. CDR3 sequence: CASSRGTNLYEQYF. For the CDR3, the DNA is TGTGCCAGCAGCCGAGGGACTAATCTCTACGAGCAGTACTTC. The full variable domain, in which reference TRBV11-3 and TRBJ2-7 provide the parts outside the CDR3, is EAGVVQSPRYKIIEKKQPVAFWCNPISGHNTLYWYLQNLGQGPELLIRYENEEAVDDSQLPKDRFSAERLKGVDSTLKIQPAELGDSAVYLCASSRGTNLYEQYFGPGTRLTVT.

This rearrangement joins TRBV19 to TRBJ1-4; 9 bases agree with TRBD1. This CDR3 has 14 amino acids. The germline CDR1 and CDR2 sequences are LNHDA and SQIVND (reference sequence). V shed 5 bases and J 7 bases; nucleotides not matched to a gene: 5. CDR3 loop: CASSAGTGFEKLFF. DNA for the CDR3: TGTGCCAGTAGTGCCGGGACAGGGTTTGAAAAACTGTTTTTT.

This rearrangement joins TRBV28 to TRBJ1-2; 12 bases align to TRBD1. Per the germline V gene, CDR1 is MDHEN and CDR2 is SYDVKM. V was pared by 3 bases and J by 4 bases, with 6 bases of the junction left unmatched. The CDR3 runs to 16 residues. CDR3 coding DNA: TGTGCCAGCAGTTTGGGGACAGGGGGCAGCGGCTATGGCTACACCTTC. Its protein is CASSLGTGGSGYGYTF.

This clone was detected only a few times. The chain has TRBV6-5 and TRBJ1-5; tentatively, D is TRBD1 (5 bases). This CDR3 has 13 residues. The germline V and J ends were trimmed by 7 bases and 4 bases, with 11 bases remaining between them. The germline V gene has CDR1 MNHEY and CDR2 SVGAGI. The CDR3 loop reads CASTGGINQPQHF. CDR3 nucleotides: TGTGCCAGCACTGGGGGGATTAATCAGCCCCAGCATTTT.

This clone was found once. CDR3 DNA: TGTGCCAGCAGTAAGGAGGGGGCCAGCACAGATACGCAGTATTTT. Encoded protein: CASSKEGASTDTQYF. The rearrangement joins TRBV28 to TRBJ2-3, with a possible D match to TRBD1 (7 bases). CDR1 is MDHEN, CDR2 SYDVKM, per germline. V lost 5 bases to trimming and J lost 0 bases, with 12 bases between them. The CDR3 spans 15 residues.